These T cell receptor beta chains were read from a single sample in a study of T cell changes during pregnancy in multiple sclerosis. Clones were sequenced by immunoSEQ multiplex PCR, and TCRdb holds only the in-frame ones, with some missing. The repertoire has 60,000 to 85,000 clones, around 90% of them found once; the top ten carry roughly 3.6%. The sample consisted of peripheral blood, taken after pregnancy. The receptors here all came from a female donor in good health, enrolled as a control in a pregnancy study. Each CDR3 is given with its conserved first and last residue. D genes are given only for firm matches. The listing skips clone size in some rows; elsewhere it reads once, few, many or a size class.

>TRBV11-1|TRBJ1-1|TRBD1|-
CASSPGTGGTRDTEAFF
TGTGCCAGCAGTCCCGGGACAGGGGGTACTCGGGACACTGAAGCTTTCTTT
>TRBV5-1|TRBJ2-2|TRBD2|-
CASSSKTSGGTGELFF
TGCGCCAGCAGCTCTAAGACTAGCGGGGGGACCGGGGAGCTGTTTTTT
>TRBV14|TRBJ2-5|TRBD1|-
CASNVDRGMETQYF
TGTGCCAGCAACGTGGACAGGGGGATGGAGACCCAGTACTTC
>TRBV4-3|TRBJ1-1|-|-
CASSQSIQTTEAFF
TGCGCCAGCAGCCAAAGTATACAGACCACTGAAGCTTTCTTT
>TRBV18|TRBJ2-1|TRBD1|-
CASSPQGVNKERSYNEQFF
TGTGCCAGCTCACCCCAGGGGGTGAATAAGGAAAGGTCCTACAATGAGCAGTTCTTC
>TRBV7-2|TRBJ2-2|-|-
CASSVQGVTGELFF
TGTGCCAGCTCGGTCCAAGGGGTCACCGGGGAGCTGTTTTTT
>TRBV4-2|TRBJ1-4|-|once
CASSPVGEGTNEKLFF
TGTGCCAGCAGCCCCGTGGGGGAGGGAACTAATGAAAAACTGTTTTTT
>TRBV5-6|TRBJ2-5|TRBD2|-
CASSPRVAGGWETQYF
TGTGCCAGCAGCCCGCGGGTAGCGGGAGGGTGGGAGACCCAGTACTTC
>TRBV6-4|TRBJ2-1|-|-
CASSDSSLSYNEQFF
TGTGCCAGCAGTGACTCGAGCCTCTCCTACAATGAGCAGTTCTTC
>TRBV28|TRBJ2-7|TRBD2|-
CASSTMWEGSYEQYF
TGTGCCAGCAGCACCATGTGGGAGGGATCCTACGAGCAGTACTTC
>TRBV6-6|TRBJ1-2|-|once
CASSYSTRFPGYTF
TGTGCCAGCAGTTACTCGACGCGGTTCCCGGGCTACACCTTC
>TRBV19|TRBJ2-2|TRBD2|-
CASSIFWLAGTNTGELFF
TGTGCCAGTAGTATTTTTTGGCTAGCGGGCACGAACACCGGGGAGCTGTTTTTT
>TRBV7-9|TRBJ2-7|TRBD1|-
CASSPSRTGVYEQYF
TGTGCCAGCAGCCCCTCCCGGACAGGGGTCTACGAGCAGTACTTC
>TRBV5-4|TRBJ2-5|TRBD2|once
CASSLAGTSGGAGETQYF
TGTGCCAGCAGCTTGGCCGGGACTAGCGGGGGGGCCGGAGAGACCCAGTACTTC
>TRBV11-2|TRBJ1-6|-|once
CASSLLKGRALNSPLHF
TGTGCCAGCAGCCTTCTAAAGGGCAGGGCACTGAATTCACCCCTCCACTTT
>TRBV19|TRBJ2-7|-|-
CASSPQRGRGTYEQYF
TGTGCCAGTAGCCCTCAGAGGGGCAGGGGAACCTACGAGCAGTACTTC
>TRBV7-2|TRBJ2-7|TRBD1|-
CASSPSGTGTYEQYF
TGTGCCAGCAGCCCATCTGGGACAGGAACCTACGAGCAGTACTTC
>TRBV19|TRBJ1-4|TRBD1|-
CASSRQGRNEKLFF
TGTGCCAGTAGTCGACAGGGGAGAAATGAAAAACTGTTTTTT
>TRBV6-5|TRBJ2-2|-|-
CASSYKTGGSGELFF
TGTGCCAGCAGTTACAAGACGGGCGGGTCCGGGGAGCTGTTTTTT
>TRBV10-1|TRBJ2-7|-|-
CASSWRGGGAEQYF
TGCGCCAGCAGTTGGCGGGGTGGGGGGGCCGAGCAGTACTTC
>TRBV18|TRBJ2-7|-|once
CASSPRGQAYEQYF
TGTGCCAGCTCACCAAGGGGACAAGCCTACGAGCAGTACTTC
>TRBV11-2|TRBJ2-7|-|-
CASSLVQDSYEQYF
TGTGCCAGCAGCTTAGTGCAGGACAGCTACGAGCAGTACTTC
>TRBV27|TRBJ1-1|-|-
CASSLSGGSTEAFF
TGTGCCAGCAGTTTATCGGGGGGATCCACTGAAGCTTTCTTT
>TRBV5-8|TRBJ1-5|-|-
CASQPGLQNQPQHF
TGTGCCAGCCAACCGGGACTTCAAAATCAGCCCCAGCATTTT
>TRBV7-9|TRBJ2-5|TRBD2|-
CAGGRGGYQETQYF
TGTGCCGGCGGGCGCGGGGGATACCAAGAGACCCAGTACTTC
>TRBV5-1|TRBJ1-1|TRBD1|-
CASSLAPGGNTEAFF
TGCGCCAGCAGCTTGGCACCAGGGGGGAACACTGAAGCTTTCTTT
>TRBV4-2|TRBJ2-3|-|-
CASSQPRGRQGPQDTQYF
TGTGCCAGCAGCCAACCCAGGGGTAGGCAGGGGCCACAGGATACGCAGTATTTT
>TRBV7-2|TRBJ1-2|TRBD1|-
CASSWDRAGYTF
TGTGCCAGCAGCTGGGACAGGGCTGGCTACACCTTC
>TRBV6-5|TRBJ2-7|-|-
CASSSPYEQYF
TGTGCCAGCAGTAGCCCCTACGAGCAGTACTTC
>TRBV6-1|TRBJ2-7|TRBD1|-
CASRGTGEYEQYF
TGTGCCAGCAGGGGGACAGGAGAATACGAGCAGTACTTC
>TRBV6-4|TRBJ2-1|TRBD2|-
CASSIGTSGPYNEQFF
TGTGCCAGCAGTATAGGGACTAGCGGCCCCTACAATGAGCAGTTCTTC
>TRBV6-1|TRBJ2-7|TRBD1|-
CASRTGVGLDEQYF
TGTGCCAGCAGGACAGGGGTGGGTTTGGACGAGCAGTACTTC
>TRBV18|TRBJ2-1|-|-
CASSPVRLSSYNEQFF
TGTGCCAGCTCCCCCGTACGGTTAAGCTCCTACAATGAGCAGTTCTTC
>TRBV27|TRBJ2-4|-|-
CASSAGQLAKNIQYF
TGTGCCAGCAGTGCCGGACAGCTAGCCAAAAACATTCAGTACTTC
>TRBV7-3|TRBJ1-6|-|-
CASSLGGEAPLHF
TGTGCCAGCAGTTTGGGGGGGGAAGCACCCCTCCACTTT
>TRBV9|TRBJ1-1|-|-
CASSGAENTEAFF
TGTGCCAGCAGCGGGGCAGAGAACACTGAAGCTTTCTTT
>TRBV7-8|TRBJ2-4|TRBD1|-
CASSSDRGLDIQYF
TGTGCCAGCAGCTCAGACAGGGGGCTTGACATTCAGTACTTC
>TRBV6-4|TRBJ2-1|TRBD2|-
CASSAFFQVAGENTLLF
TGTGCCAGCAGTGCGTTTTTTCAGGTAGCGGGAGAGAATACATTGCTCTTC
>TRBV6-5|TRBJ2-2|-|-
CASSYDTTGELFF
TGTGCCAGCAGTTACGACACCACCGGGGAGCTGTTTTTT
>TRBV4-1|TRBJ1-3|-|once
CASSGRSGNTIYF
TGCGCCAGCAGCGGCCGCTCTGGAAACACCATATATTTT
>TRBV7-2|TRBJ1-4|-|-
CASSPGDYNEKLFF
TGTGCCAGCAGCCCGGGGGACTACAATGAAAAACTGTTTTTT
>TRBV7-8|TRBJ2-1|TRBD2|-
CASSPPSPSGGWNEQFF
TGTGCCAGCAGCCCCCCGTCCCCTAGCGGGGGCTGGAATGAGCAGTTCTTC
>TRBV28|TRBJ1-2|-|few
CASSPPPGTANGYTF
TGTGCCAGCAGTCCCCCTCCCGGGACTGCGAATGGCTACACCTTC
>TRBV6-6|TRBJ1-4|-|few
CASTEQGGEEKLFF
TGTGCCAGCACTGAACAGGGTGGGGAGGAAAAACTGTTTTTT
>TRBV4-1|TRBJ1-5|-|few
CASSQGPGKNQPQHF
TGCGCCAGCAGCCAAGGTCCGGGAAAGAATCAGCCCCAGCATTTT
>TRBV28|TRBJ1-2|TRBD1|-
CASSYQGVNNYGYTF
TGTGCCAGCAGTTATCAGGGGGTAAATAACTATGGCTACACCTTC
>TRBV4-1|TRBJ2-7|-|-
CASSHPIGGANLYEQYF
TGCGCCAGCAGCCATCCTATTGGTGGAGCTAACCTCTACGAGCAGTACTTC
>TRBV11-2|TRBJ2-2|TRBD2|-
CASSPLLAKDTGELFF
TGTGCCAGCAGCCCCCTACTAGCGAAGGACACCGGGGAGCTGTTTTTT
>TRBV7-7|TRBJ2-1|-|-
CASSLFGTYNEQFF
TGTGCTAGCAGCTTATTTGGCACGTACAATGAGCAGTTCTTC
>TRBV4-2|TRBJ1-2|-|many
CASSQRDNGYTF
TGTGCCAGCAGCCAACGGGACAATGGCTACACCTTC
>TRBV5-8|TRBJ2-3|TRBD1|-
CASSLGDRVTDTQYF
TGTGCCAGCAGCTTGGGGGACAGGGTCACAGATACGCAGTATTTT
>TRBV6-1|TRBJ1-1|TRBD1|-
CASSEAGSGTGPDFF
TGTGCCAGCAGTGAAGCGGGTTCCGGGACAGGCCCCGATTTCTTT